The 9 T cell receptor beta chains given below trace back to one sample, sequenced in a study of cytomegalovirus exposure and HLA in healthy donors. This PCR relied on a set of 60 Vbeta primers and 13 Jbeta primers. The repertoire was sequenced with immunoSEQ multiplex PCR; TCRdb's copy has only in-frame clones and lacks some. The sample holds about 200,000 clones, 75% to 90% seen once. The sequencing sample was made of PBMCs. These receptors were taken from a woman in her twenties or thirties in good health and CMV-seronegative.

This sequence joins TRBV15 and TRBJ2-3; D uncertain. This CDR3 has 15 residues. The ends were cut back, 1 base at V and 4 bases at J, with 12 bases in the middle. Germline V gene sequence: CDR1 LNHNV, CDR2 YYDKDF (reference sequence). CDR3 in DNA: TGTGCCACCAGCAGAGTTGCAGTAGCCTCAGATACGCAGTATTTT. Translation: CATSRVAVASDTQYF. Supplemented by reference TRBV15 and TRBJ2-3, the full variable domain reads DAMVIQNPRYQVTQFGKPVTLSCSQTLNHNVMYWYQQKSSQAPKLLFHYYDKDFNNEADTPDNFQSRRPNTSFCFLDIRSPGLGDTAMYLCATSRVAVASDTQYFGPGTRLTVL.

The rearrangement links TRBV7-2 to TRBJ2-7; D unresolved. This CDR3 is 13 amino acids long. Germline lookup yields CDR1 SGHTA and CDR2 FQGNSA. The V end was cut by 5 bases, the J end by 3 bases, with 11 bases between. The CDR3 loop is CASSPRLNYEQYF. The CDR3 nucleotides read TGTGCCAGCAGCCCCCGACTTAACTACGAGCAGTACTTC. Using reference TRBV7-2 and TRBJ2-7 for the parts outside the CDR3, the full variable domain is GAGVSQSPSNKVTEKGKDVELRCDPISGHTALYWYRQSLGQGLEFLIYFQGNSAPDKSGLPSDRFSAERTGGSVSTLTIQRTQQEDSAVYLCASSPRLNYEQYFGPGTRLTVT.

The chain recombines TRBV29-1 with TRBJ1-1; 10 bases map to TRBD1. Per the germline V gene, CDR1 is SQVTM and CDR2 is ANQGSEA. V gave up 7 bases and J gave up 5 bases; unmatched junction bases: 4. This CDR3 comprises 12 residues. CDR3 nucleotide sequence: TGCAGCGCCCGGGACAGGGGAACTGAAGCTTTCTTT. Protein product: CSARDRGTEAFF.

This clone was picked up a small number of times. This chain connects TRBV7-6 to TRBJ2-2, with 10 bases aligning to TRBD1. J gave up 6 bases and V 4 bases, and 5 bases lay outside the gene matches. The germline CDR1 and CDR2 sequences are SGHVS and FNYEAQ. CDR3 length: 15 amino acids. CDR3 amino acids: CASSSRDRGAGELFF. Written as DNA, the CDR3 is TGTGCCAGCAGCTCCCGGGACAGGGGCGCCGGGGAGCTGTTTTTT.

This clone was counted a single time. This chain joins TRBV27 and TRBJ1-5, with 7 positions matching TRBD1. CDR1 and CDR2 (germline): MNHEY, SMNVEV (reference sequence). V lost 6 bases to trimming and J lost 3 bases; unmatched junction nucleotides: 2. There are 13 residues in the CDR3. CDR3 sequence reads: CASRGTVNQPQHF. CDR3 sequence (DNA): TGTGCCAGCAGAGGGACAGTCAATCAGCCCCAGCATTTT.

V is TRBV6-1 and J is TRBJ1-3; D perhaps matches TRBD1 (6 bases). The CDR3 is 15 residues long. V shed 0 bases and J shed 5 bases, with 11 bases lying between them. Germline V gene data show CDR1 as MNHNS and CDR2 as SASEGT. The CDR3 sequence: CASSEAWQGRNTIYF. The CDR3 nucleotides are TGTGCCAGCAGTGAAGCATGGCAGGGGAGAAACACCATATATTTT.

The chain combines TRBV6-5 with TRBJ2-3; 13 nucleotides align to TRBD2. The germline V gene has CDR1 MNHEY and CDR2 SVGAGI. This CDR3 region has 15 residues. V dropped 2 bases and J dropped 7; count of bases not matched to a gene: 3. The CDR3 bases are TGTGCCAGCAGTTACACGGGACTAGCGGGATATACGCAGTATTTT. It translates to CASSYTGLAGYTQYF.

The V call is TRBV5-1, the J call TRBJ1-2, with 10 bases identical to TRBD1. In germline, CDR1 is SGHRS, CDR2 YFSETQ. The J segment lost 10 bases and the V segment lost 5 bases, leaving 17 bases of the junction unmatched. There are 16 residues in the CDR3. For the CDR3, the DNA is TGCGCCAGCAGATCCGGGACAGGGGAAAGTTTCTCAGTCTACACCTTC. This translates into CASRSGTGESFSVYTF.

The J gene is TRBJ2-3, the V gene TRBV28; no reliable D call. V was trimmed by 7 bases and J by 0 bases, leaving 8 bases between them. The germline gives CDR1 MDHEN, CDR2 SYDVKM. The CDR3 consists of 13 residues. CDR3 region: CASTRVSTDTQYF. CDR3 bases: TGTGCCAGCACTCGCGTTAGCACAGATACGCAGTATTTT. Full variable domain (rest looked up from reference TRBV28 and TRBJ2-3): DVKVTQSSRYLVKRTGEKVFLECVQDMDHENMFWYRQDPGLGLRLIYFSYDVKMKEKGDIPEGYSVSREKKERFSLILESASTNQTSMYLCASTRVSTDTQYFGPGTRLTVL.